This entry lists 25 T cell receptor beta chains sequenced from one sample in a study of T cell clonality in common variable immunodeficiency. Here immunoSEQ multiplex PCR was the method, and the copy in TCRdb shows in-frame clones only, minus some. In total the sample includes some 64,000 clones, none of them seen once. The sample comprised peripheral blood mononuclear cells. The receptors were sampled from a person between 18 and 75 years old in good health.

This clone was recorded at least ten times. The read ends 3 residues before the CDR3 terminus; that terminus is restored from the germline J gene. The V gene is TRBV30, the J gene TRBJ2-2; 10 nucleotides align to TRBD2. V lost 3 bases, J lost 7 bases, and 5 bases stayed unmatched. Germline V gives CDR1 GTSNPN, CDR2 SVGIG (reference sequence). The CDR3 loop spans 14 amino acids. The CDR3 bases that were read are TGTGCCTGGAGACTAGCGGGATATATCGGGGAG. Amino acids: CAWRLAGYIGE. The whole CDR3 is CAWRLAGYIGELFF. The whole variable domain, filled in from reference TRBV30 and TRBJ2-2, reads SQTIHQWPATLVQPVGSPLSLECTVEGTSNPNLYWYRQAAGRGLQLLFYSVGIGQISSEVPQNLSASRPQDRQFILSSKKLLLSDSGFYLCAWRLAGYIGELFFGEGSRLTVL.

This clone was seen ten or more times. The read terminates 3 residues ahead of where the CDR3 ends, so the germline J gene completes it. This chain joins TRBV10-3 and TRBJ2-1; 14 positions match TRBD2. Germline V lookup: CDR1 ENHRY, CDR2 SYGVKD. J was trimmed by 4 bases and V by 2 bases; bases with no gene match: 4. This CDR3 spans 17 amino acids. The part of the CDR3 DNA that was read is TGTGCCATCAGTGAGCCGGGACTAGCGGGAGCGTACAATGAG. Amino acid sequence: CAISEPGLAGAYNE. The complete CDR3 reads CAISEPGLAGAYNEQFF.

In its sample, this clone was seen many times. The CDR3 end lies 3 residues beyond the end of the read and is filled in from the germline J gene. The gene calls are TRBV6-2 or TRBV6-3 and TRBJ1-1; TRBD1 might be the D (5 bases). Deletions cut 0 bases from V and 1 base from J, with 15 bases between. The V gene's germline CDR1 is MNHEY and CDR2 SVGEGT. This CDR3 is built from 17 residues. The CDR3 loop is CASSYSTRQGRNTEAFF. Incomplete CDR3 DNA: TGTGCCAGCAGTTACTCGACCAGGCAGGGTCGGAACACTGAA.

This clone was observed many times. The read stops 3 residues short of the end of the CDR3; the missing end is completed from the germline J gene. The chain has TRBV5-1 and TRBJ1-1; possibly TRBD1 for D (5 bases). Germline-derived CDR1 and CDR2 are SGHRS and YFSETQ. The V end lost 1 base, the J end lost 1 base, and 8 bases lay between the germline ends. The CDR3 is made up of 14 amino acids. CDR3 bases read: TGCGCCAGCAGCTTGCAGGGAGGGAACACTGAA. This codes for CASSLQGGNTE. The full CDR3 sequence reads CASSLQGGNTEAFF.

This clone was detected a few times. The read ends 3 residues early relative to the CDR3; the germline J gene fills the gap. This rearrangement joins TRBV6-2 or TRBV6-3 to TRBJ2-1; D gene unclear. V gave up 0 bases and J gave up 8 bases, with 5 bases separating them. Germline V gene sequence: CDR1 MNHEY, CDR2 SVGEGT. CDR3 length equals 12 residues. CDR3 DNA, as far as it was read: TGTGCCAGCAGTTACTCTAACTATGAG. This translates into CASSYSNYE. The whole CDR3 is CASSYSNYEQFF.

At least ten counts were recorded for this clone. The observed sequence ends 3 residues before the CDR3 terminus, with the missing tail filled in from the germline J gene. This chain joins TRBV2 and TRBJ2-3; D uncertain. Trimming removed 7 bases from V and 3 bases from J, with 5 bases in between. Germline loops: CDR1 SNHLY, CDR2 FYNNEI. This CDR3 has 11 amino acids. CDR3 DNA (partial): TGTGCCAGCATGCAGACAGATACG. As protein: CASMQTDT. The complete CDR3 reads CASMQTDTQYF.

This clone was found many times. From the germline J gene comes the end of the CDR3, since the read stops 3 residues before it. The rearrangement uses TRBV30 and TRBJ1-5; the match to TRBD1 covers 9 bases. There are 15 residues in the CDR3. The junction had 8 bases not matched to a gene; V was cut back by 0 bases and J by 8 bases. Germline values: CDR1 GTSNPN, CDR2 SVGIG (reference sequence). The part of the CDR3 DNA that was read is TGTGCCTGGAGTGTACTGGGGACAGGGCCGAAGCCC. Its protein product is CAWSVLGTGPKP. The complete CDR3 sequence is CAWSVLGTGPKPQHF.

In its sample, this clone was seen many times. From the germline J gene comes the end of the CDR3, since the read stops 3 residues before it. The rearrangement uses TRBV19 and TRBJ2-5; 12 bases fit TRBD1. Unmatched junction bases numbered 9, after V lost 5 bases and J lost 5 bases. The CDR3 is made up of 16 amino acids. Germline CDR1 reads LNHDA; CDR2 reads SQIVND (reference sequence). The CDR3 reads CASSGRDRGRRETQYF. CDR3 bases read: TGTGCCAGTAGTGGCCGGGACAGGGGGCGCAGGGAGACC.

Comment on this clone: The read halts 3 residues ahead of the CDR3 end, with the missing end drawn from the germline J gene. V gene TRBV29-1 combines with J gene TRBJ2-1; 10 bases map to TRBD2. Trimming took 0 bases from V and 4 from J; bases not matched to a gene: 6. This CDR3 region has 16 residues. Germline CDR1 is SQVTM and CDR2 is ANQGSEA. CDR3 residues: CSVEDPLAGEYNEQFF. CDR3 bases read: TGCAGCGTTGAAGATCCCCTAGCGGGAGAATACAATGAG.

This clone was detected many times. The read stops 3 residues short of the end of the CDR3; the missing end is completed from the germline J gene. The chain links TRBV20-1 to TRBJ2-3; D ambiguous. Trimming pared 0 bases from V and 1 base from J, leaving 5 bases between. The CDR3 length is 13 residues. CDR1 and CDR2 (germline): DFQATT, SNEGSKA (reference sequence). Partial CDR3 DNA: TGCAGTGCTAGAGAGGCAGGCACAGATACG. It translates to CSAREAGTDT. The full CDR3 protein reads CSAREAGTDTQYF.

The table lists this clone with many counts. The read is 3 residues too short to cover the CDR3 end, so that end is filled in from the germline J gene. The chain employs TRBV20-1 and TRBJ1-5; a weak D match, TRBD1 (6 bases). The CDR3 consists of 14 residues. Trimming removed 3 bases at V and 2 bases at J, with 11 bases between. The germline CDR1 and CDR2 sequences are DFQATT and SNEGSKA (reference sequence). The CDR3 spells CSASPRTGNQPQHF. CDR3 DNA, as far as it was read: TGCAGTGCTAGCCCTCGGACAGGCAATCAGCCC.

This clone has a count of ten or more. The CDR3 goes on 3 residues after the read ends, and that part is filled in from the germline J gene. This rearrangement joins TRBV2 to TRBJ2-3; 10 nucleotides align to TRBD2. Germline lookup yields CDR1 SNHLY and CDR2 FYNNEI. The CDR3 runs to 16 residues. V was clipped by 6 bases and J by 1 base; unmatched bases: 7. The sequenced CDR3 bases are TGTGCCAGCAGGATTTCTCTAGCGGGAGGCACAGATACG. Amino acids: CASRISLAGGTDT. The full CDR3 reads CASRISLAGGTDTQYF.

In its sample, this clone was seen many times. The read falls 3 residues short of the CDR3 end, and the missing part is taken from the germline J gene. The rearrangement links TRBV12-5 to TRBJ2-1; TRBD2 aligns across 13 bases. Germline CDR1 LGHNT, CDR2 FRNRAP. The CDR3 is 15 amino acids. The junction had 2 bases not matched to a gene; V was cut back by 1 base and J by 8 bases. This chain's CDR3 is CASGLGTSGSDEQFF. The DNA read from the CDR3 is TGTGCTAGTGGTTTGGGGACTAGCGGGAGCGATGAG.

This clone showed up many times. The read comes to an end 3 residues before the CDR3 does, leaving the germline J gene to fill in the end. The chain carries TRBV5-1 and TRBJ1-2; TRBD1 agrees at 7 bases. After removal of 3 bases from V and 6 bases from J, the junction contained 8 bases not matched to a gene. The V gene's germline CDR1 is SGHRS and CDR2 YFSETQ. This CDR3 spans 14 amino acids. The sequenced CDR3 bases are TGCGCCAGCAGCTCACGACAGGGTAGGGATGGC. Its protein product is CASSSRQGRDG. The CDR3 in its entirety is CASSSRQGRDGYTF. The whole variable domain, remainder taken from reference TRBV5-1 and TRBJ1-2, is KAGVTQTPRYLIKTRGQQVTLSCSPISGHRSVSWYQQTPGQGLQFLFEYFSETQRNKGNFPGRFSGRQFSNSRSEMNVSTLELGDSALYLCASSSRQGRDGYTFGSGTRLTVV.

Note on this clone: The CDR3 end falls 3 residues outside the read, so it is completed with the germline J gene. The chain has TRBV7-8 and TRBJ1-3, with D hard to call. V lost 1 base and J 0 bases, leaving 10 bases between the germline ends. Per germline, CDR1 SGHVS and CDR2 FQNEAQ. The CDR3 spans 16 residues. The CDR3 DNA, read in part, is TGTGCCAGCAGCTTAGTTCTCGGCGGCTCTGGAAACACC. This encodes CASSLVLGGSGNT. In full, the CDR3 is CASSLVLGGSGNTIYF.

This clone was seen ten or more times. The CDR3 is cut off 3 residues early in the read; its end comes from the germline J gene. This chain uses TRBV7-6 with TRBJ2-2, with D uncertain. Per the germline V gene, CDR1 is SGHVS and CDR2 is FNYEAQ. CDR3 length: 13 residues. V lost 8 bases and J 5 bases, leaving 12 bases between the germline ends. The CDR3 here is CASRSKPTGELFF. CDR3 bases read: TGTGCCAGCCGAAGCAAACCAACCGGGGAG.

In its sample, this clone was seen many times. The read terminates 3 residues before the CDR3 end, so the remaining end is supplied by the germline J gene. This sequence joins TRBV20-1 and TRBJ2-3, with D maybe TRBD2 (6 bases). Germline V gene lookup returns CDR1 DFQATT and CDR2 SNEGSKA (reference sequence). This CDR3 contains 13 residues. Incomplete CDR3 DNA: TGCAGTGCTCCTCGGGACTCCCAGGCTCCG. Its translation is CSAPRDSQAP. The CDR3 in its entirety is CSAPRDSQAPQYF.

This clone was counted ten times or more. Coverage ceases 3 residues before the CDR3 finishes, and the germline J gene fills in the end. The gene calls are TRBV30 and TRBJ1-1; the D gene is possibly TRBD1 (5 bases). The CDR3 extends over 15 amino acids. Germline CDR1 and CDR2: GTSNPN and SVGIG (reference sequence). Trimming shortened V by 4 bases and J by 0 bases, and 15 bases separated the two germline ends. The covered CDR3 bases are TGTGCCTGGACTGGCCGGCGACAGATGAACACTGAA. Encoded protein: CAWTGRRQMNTE. The full CDR3 is CAWTGRRQMNTEAFF.

This clone was counted many times. The covered CDR3 bases are TGTGCCAGCAGTGGAGGCAACAATCAGCCC. Translating gives CASSGGNNQP. Given in full, the CDR3 is CASSGGNNQPQHF. V is TRBV2 and J is TRBJ1-5; the D is unclear. The observed sequence ends 3 residues before the CDR3 terminus, with the missing tail filled in from the germline J gene. The CDR3 runs 13 residues. Germline V gene data show CDR1 as SNHLY and CDR2 as FYNNEI. Trimming shortened V by 4 bases and J by 3 bases, and 7 bases separated the two germline ends. Combining the CDR3 with reference TRBV2 and TRBJ1-5 gives the whole variable domain EPEVTQTPSHQVTQMGQEVILRCVPISNHLYFYWYRQILGQKVEFLVSFYNNEISEKSEIFDDQFSVERPDGSNFTLKIRSTKLEDSAMYFCASSGGNNQPQHFGDGTRLSIL.

This clone was seen repeatedly, ten times or more. The read gets to within 3 residues of the CDR3 end, and the germline J gene fills in the rest. V is TRBV7-9 and J is TRBJ1-2, with D perhaps matching TRBD1 (5 bases). Trimming stripped 5 bases from V and 6 bases from J, with 16 bases between. The germline V gene has CDR1 SEHNR and CDR2 FQNEAQ (reference sequence). This CDR3 has 14 amino acids. CDR3 in amino acids: CASSPVGGENGYTF. CDR3 DNA (partial): TGTGCCAGCAGCCCCGTGGGAGGGGAGAATGGC. The variable domain in full, with the rest retrieved from reference TRBV7-9 and TRBJ1-2, is DTGVSQNPRHKITKRGQNVTFRCDPISEHNRLYWYRQTLGQGPEFLTYFQNEAQLEKSRLLSDRFSAERPKGSFSTLEIQRTEQGDSAMYLCASSPVGGENGYTFGSGTRLTVV.

In this sample, this clone turned up many times. The read ends 3 residues before the CDR3 terminus; that terminus is restored from the germline J gene. The rearrangement joins TRBV2 to TRBJ2-1, with D possibly matching TRBD1 (6 bases). Trimming stripped 3 bases from V and 0 bases from J, with 9 bases between. This CDR3 has 15 amino acids. The germline CDR1 and CDR2 sequences are SNHLY and FYNNEI. This CDR3 reads CASSEGQLSYNEQFF. The sequenced part of the CDR3 DNA is TGTGCCAGCAGTGAGGGACAACTCTCCTACAATGAG.

This clone has ten or more counts. The sequenced fragment ends 3 residues before the CDR3 boundary, so the rest is inferred from the germline J gene. The chain uses TRBV20-1 and TRBJ2-7; tentative D call: TRBD1 (6 bases). V lost 4 bases to trimming and J lost 1 base, with 20 bases between them. CDR3 size: 16 residues. Germline CDR1 is DFQATT and CDR2 is SNEGSKA (reference sequence). CDR3 region: CSATPLDSGTSYEQYF. The sequenced part of the CDR3 DNA is TGCAGTGCTACCCCGCTGGACAGCGGAACTTCCTACGAG.

This clone was recorded many times. The read halts 3 residues ahead of the CDR3 end, with the missing end drawn from the germline J gene. Other DNA sequences in this sample translate to the same CDR3. The chain joins TRBV5-1 to TRBJ1-2, with D perhaps matching TRBD1 (6 bases). This CDR3 has 13 amino acids. Trimming left V 1 base short and J 2 bases short, with 6 bases between. Germline loops: CDR1 SGHRS, CDR2 YFSETQ. The CDR3 DNA, read in part, is TGCGCCAGCAGCTTGCAGGGGAACTATGGC. It translates to CASSLQGNYG. The entire CDR3 protein reads CASSLQGNYGYTF.

This clone was seen repeatedly, ten times or more. The read terminates 3 residues before the CDR3 end, so the remaining end is supplied by the germline J gene. This chain uses TRBV6-2 or TRBV6-3 with TRBJ2-7; 11 bases are a match to TRBD2. CDR3 size: 15 residues. The V segment lost 2 bases and the J segment 1 base; nucleotides outside the gene matches: 1. The germline V gene has CDR1 MNHEY and CDR2 SVGEGT. The CDR3 protein is CASSYLAGGSYEQYF. The DNA read from the CDR3 is TGTGCCAGCAGTTACCTAGCGGGGGGTTCCTACGAG.

This clone was found many times. With the read ending 3 residues before the CDR3 end, the germline J gene is used to fill in that end. V is TRBV23-1 and J is TRBJ1-6; D unclear. TRBV23-1 is assigned to the ORF class and has an uncertain function. Trimming took 2 bases from V and 9 from J, leaving 26 bases between them. CDR3 length: 19 residues. CDR3 bases read: TGCGCCAGCAGTCAAGGGCTGACAAGACAATCCCTAAAAGGTTCACCC. Residues: CASSQGLTRQSLKGSP. The whole CDR3 sequence is CASSQGLTRQSLKGSPLHF.